This entry describes one T cell receptor (beta chain). The antigen is not known. TCRdb processed the 5' RACE reads anew with MiXCR; each CDR3 protein has one entry. The sample records 500,000 to 550,000 distinct CDR3 sequences, just over 20% being singletons. The source of the sample is a study of T-cell memory formation after mild COVID-19. On the study more broadly: Clusters were largely donor specific. Regarding the study as a whole: The pre-infection memory compartment contained some responding clones, suggesting cross-reactive memory joined.

The CDR3 totals 20 residues. J lost 1 base, V lost 0 bases, and 14 bases had no gene match. The germline V gene encodes CDR1 LGHNA and CDR2 YSLEER. The sequenced sample consisted of PBMCs or a T cell subset sorted from them (not recorded which). The TCR sequence derives from an adult woman who had mild COVID-19 (a few samples of this study predate the infection). Cell type and time point are not known. V gene TRBV4-3 combines with J gene TRBJ2-3, with TRBD2 identical over 9 bases. CDR3 DNA sequence: TGCGCCAGCAGCCAAGATTTCCGAGAGCGGGAGGCCCCAGGCACAGATACGCAGTATTTT. Protein: CASSQDFREREAPGTDTQYF.